The rows below give T cell receptor beta chains drawn from one sample of a study of blood T cell repertoires in COVID-19. The repertoire was sequenced with immunoSEQ multiplex PCR; TCRdb's copy has only in-frame clones and lacks some. This table holds some 390,000 clones, approximately 90% found once. Material: PBMCs or T cells enriched from blood (not recorded which). All receptors derive from a young man who had recovered from COVID-19. Each CDR3 is given with its conserved first and last residue. A D gene is named only where the DNA matches it firmly. Clone size is stated in some rows and not others, as once, few, many or a class when expanded.

TRBJ1-1 TRBV7-8 . . CASSPDFRVHTEAFF TGTGCCAGCAGCCCAGATTTCAGGGTCCACACTGAAGCTTTCTTT
TRBJ2-7 TRBV29-1 TRBD2 . CSVGKLAGDYEQYF TGCAGCGTTGGGAAGTTAGCGGGGGACTACGAGCAGTACTTC
TRBJ1-1 TRBV11-2 . few CASSLNLNTEAFF TGTGCCAGCAGCCTTAACTTGAACACTGAAGCTTTCTTT
TRBJ2-1 TRBV9 . . CASSADSSSYNEQFF TGTGCCAGCAGCGCGGACAGTAGCTCCTACAATGAGCAGTTCTTC
TRBJ1-6 TRBV27 . . CASSLTTGSPLHF TGTGCCAGCAGTTTAACGACAGGCTCACCCCTCCACTTT
TRBJ2-1 TRBV7-9 TRBD1 many CASSSNRGVYNEQFF TGTGCCAGCAGCTCCAACAGGGGGGTTTACAATGAGCAGTTCTTC
TRBJ2-5 TRBV9 . . CASSVQGQGETQYF TGTGCCAGCAGCGTACAGGGGCAAGGAGAGACCCAGTACTTC
TRBJ1-5 TRBV18 TRBD1 . CASSPGTDNQPQHF TGTGCCAGCTCACCCGGGACAGATAATCAGCCCCAGCATTTT
TRBJ2-7 TRBV7-2 . . CASSTGTGYEQYF TGTGCCAGCAGCACCGGGACTGGCTACGAGCAGTACTTC
TRBJ1-1 TRBV18 . . CASSPLAATEAFF TGTGCCAGCTCACCATTAGCAGCCACTGAAGCTTTCTTT
TRBJ1-1 TRBV28 . . CASSPTVQNTEAFF TGTGCCAGCAGTCCGACAGTCCAGAACACTGAAGCTTTCTTT
TRBJ2-7 TRBV28 TRBD2 . CAIQTSTYEQYF TGTGCCATACAGACTAGCACCTACGAGCAGTACTTC
TRBJ1-2 TRBV5-1 TRBD1 few CASSRGTEAAYGYTF TGCGCCAGCAGCAGAGGGACAGAAGCCGCCTATGGCTACACCTTC
TRBJ1-2 TRBV27 . . CASSFSGNNYGYTF TGTGCCAGCAGTTTTTCAGGGAACAACTATGGCTACACCTTC
TRBJ2-7 TRBV7-8 . . CASSLEGGKGFEQYF TGTGCCAGCAGCTTAGAAGGGGGAAAGGGGTTCGAGCAGTACTTC
TRBJ1-2 TRBV5-1 TRBD1 . CASSFGQAANYGYTF TGCGCCAGCAGCTTTGGACAGGCAGCTAACTATGGCTACACCTTC
TRBJ2-2 TRBV28 TRBD1 . CASSPSLGQYGTGELFF TGTGCCAGCAGTCCCTCGTTGGGACAGTATGGAACCGGGGAGCTGTTTTTT
TRBJ2-4 TRBV29-1 TRBD1 . CSVAGTGRDIQYF TGCAGCGTCGCAGGGACAGGGAGGGACATTCAGTACTTC
TRBJ1-5 TRBV5-4 TRBD1 . CASSTTSGTGGYGNQPQHF TGTGCCAGCAGCACTACCTCCGGGACAGGGGGCTATGGCAATCAGCCCCAGCATTTT
TRBJ2-4 TRBV19 . . CASSIDRGIQYF TGTGCCAGTAGTATAGACCGGGGCATTCAGTACTTC
TRBJ2-3 TRBV14 . few CASSQKTLTSSDTQYF TGTGCCAGCAGCCAGAAAACTCTTACTAGTTCTGATACGCAGTATTTT
TRBJ1-1 TRBV5-1 TRBD1 . CASSLGRDRWNTEAFF TGCGCCAGCAGCTTGGGCCGGGACAGATGGAACACTGAAGCTTTCTTT
TRBJ2-2 TRBV7-6 . . CASSLAQGPNTGELFF TGTGCCAGCAGCTTAGCCCAGGGGCCGAACACCGGGGAGCTGTTTTTT
TRBJ2-7 TRBV19 . . CASSSRFGEQYF TGTGCCAGTAGCAGCAGGTTTGGCGAGCAGTACTTC
TRBJ2-7 TRBV28 TRBD1 . CASSTSGTANEQYF TGTGCCAGCAGTACTTCCGGGACAGCGAACGAGCAGTACTTC
TRBJ1-4 TRBV4-1 TRBD1 . CASSPPTGNEKLFF TGCGCCAGCAGCCCTCCGACAGGGAATGAAAAACTGTTTTTT
TRBJ2-4 TRBV10-1 TRBD1 . CASSRDRGWEAKNIQYF TGCGCCAGCAGCCGGGACAGGGGATGGGAAGCCAAAAACATTCAGTACTTC
TRBJ2-1 TRBV11-3 . . CASSLVFGGPYNEQFF TGTGCCAGCAGCTTAGTTTTCGGGGGGCCCTACAATGAGCAGTTCTTC